This entry lists 5 T cell receptor beta chains sequenced from one sample in a study of response to subunit inactivated influenza vaccine (dated by TCRdb to 2016 to 2019). Library method: RT-PCR. Instrument on record: Illumina HiSeq 2500. The raw public reads went through TCRdb reprocessing: fastp at Q25, MiXCR clone calling, in-frame beta chains kept. When rows share a CDR3 protein, they turn into one entry using the most common DNA and genes. For this sample the table gives some 850,000 distinct CDR3 sequences, of which less than 20% were detected only once. The ten largest account for approximately 10% of the sample. The specimen comprised PBMCs from blood, sampled 5 days after vaccination. The receptors originated from a man aged 50-60 years who received an inactivated influenza vaccine. Donor details come from another sample of the same person, matched by shared clones.

This clonotype turned up a few times. The chain links TRBV20-1 to TRBJ1-5; tentative D call: TRBD1 (6 bases). V was clipped by 4 bases and J by 0 bases, with 13 bases between them. Germline V gene sequence: CDR1 DFQATT, CDR2 SNEGSKA (reference sequence). This CDR3 spans 15 amino acids. The CDR3 reads CSANTRQASNQPQHF. The CDR3 coding sequence is TGCAGTGCTAATACCCGACAGGCTAGCAATCAGCCCCAGCATTTT.

V usage is TRBV29-1 and J usage is TRBJ1-1; no firm D call. V gave up 6 bases and J gave up 0 bases, with 14 bases separating them. The CDR3 totals 14 residues. Germline V lookup: CDR1 SQVTM, CDR2 ANQGSEA. The CDR3 DNA is TGCAGCGTCCAAGGGATCGGCCTGAACACTGAAGCTTTCTTT. It encodes CSVQGIGLNTEAFF.

The rearrangement uses TRBV20-1 and TRBJ1-1; D call uncertain. Germline V lookup: CDR1 DFQATT, CDR2 SNEGSKA (reference sequence). The V and J ends lost 6 bases and 0 bases respectively, with 11 bases between them. The CDR3 contains 13 residues. The CDR3 DNA reads as TGCAGTGCCGTGGACCACTTGAACACTGAAGCTTTCTTT. It encodes CSAVDHLNTEAFF.

The chain employs TRBV20-1 and TRBJ2-2; no clear D. The germline V and J ends were trimmed by 0 bases and 5 bases, with 16 bases remaining between them. The length of the CDR3 is 16 residues. In germline, CDR1 is DFQATT, CDR2 SNEGSKA (reference sequence). Here the CDR3 DNA reads TGCAGTGCTAGAGATCCCGCCCGGGCGCTGACCGGGGAGCTGTTTTTT. It is translated as CSARDPARALTGELFF.

This clonotype appeared a single time. CDR3 protein: CASSPRSLYEQYF. CDR3 nucleotide sequence: TGTGCCAGCAGTCCGAGAAGCCTCTACGAGCAGTACTTC. The chain uses TRBV28 and TRBJ2-7; D gene uncertain. Germline CDR1 reads MDHEN; CDR2 reads SYDVKM. The CDR3 spans 13 residues. Trimming removed 5 bases from V and 3 bases from J, with 11 bases in between.